This T cell receptor (beta chain) was obtained from a study of blood T cell repertoires in COVID-19. As for the study in general: The analysed material was cDNA or gDNA that came from T cells, B-cell-depleted T cells, or PBMCs.

The study drew participants aged about 18 to 95 years from 20 to 30 US areas. Researchers sorted participants into cohorts using their self-reported clinical history. Each exposed participant met a COVID-19 case in the 2 weeks preceding study entry. Produced via immunoSEQ multiplex PCR; TCRdb's table is partial and in-frame only. The sample has about 260,000 clones, about 90% seen once. The CDR3 has 13 amino acids. V gave up 3 bases and J gave up 5 bases, with 10 bases separating them. Germline V gives CDR1 SGDLS, CDR2 YYNGEE. This TCR derives from a man aged 50 to 60 who had been exposed to COVID-19. The genes are TRBV9 and TRBJ2-3; D ambiguous. Sequencing was carried out using PBMCs or T cells enriched from blood (not recorded which). This CDR3 reads CASSAIARDTQYF. In nucleotides, the CDR3 is TGTGCCAGCAGCGCAATAGCCCGAGATACGCAGTATTTT.